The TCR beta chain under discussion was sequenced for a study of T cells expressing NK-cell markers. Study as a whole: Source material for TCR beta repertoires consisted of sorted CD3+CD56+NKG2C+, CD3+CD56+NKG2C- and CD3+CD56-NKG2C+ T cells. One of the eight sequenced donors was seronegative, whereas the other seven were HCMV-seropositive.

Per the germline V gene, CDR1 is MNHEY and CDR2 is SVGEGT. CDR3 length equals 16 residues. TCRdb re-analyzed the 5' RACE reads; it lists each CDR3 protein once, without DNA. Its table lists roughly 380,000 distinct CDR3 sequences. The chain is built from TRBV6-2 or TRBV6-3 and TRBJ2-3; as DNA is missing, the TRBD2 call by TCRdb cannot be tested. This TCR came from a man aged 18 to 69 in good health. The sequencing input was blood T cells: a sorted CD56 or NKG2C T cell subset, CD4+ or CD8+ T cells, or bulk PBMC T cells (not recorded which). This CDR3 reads CASRTVLAGGRDTQYF.